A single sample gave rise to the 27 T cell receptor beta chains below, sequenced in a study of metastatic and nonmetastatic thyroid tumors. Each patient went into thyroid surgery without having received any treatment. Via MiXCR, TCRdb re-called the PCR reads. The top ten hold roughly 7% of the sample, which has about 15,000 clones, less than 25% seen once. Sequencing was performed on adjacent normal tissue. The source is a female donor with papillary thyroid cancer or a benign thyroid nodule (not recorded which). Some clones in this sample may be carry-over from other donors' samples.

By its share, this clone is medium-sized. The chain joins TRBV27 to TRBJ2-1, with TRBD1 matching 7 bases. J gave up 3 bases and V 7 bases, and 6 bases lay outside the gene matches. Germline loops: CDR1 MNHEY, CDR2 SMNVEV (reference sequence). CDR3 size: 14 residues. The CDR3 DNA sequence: TGTGCCAGCACAGGGGGAGCGGTCTACAATGAGCAGTTCTTC. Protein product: CASTGGAVYNEQFF.

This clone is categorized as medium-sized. The CDR3 is CASTPLPNTEAFF. DNA of the CDR3: TGTGCCAGCACCCCATTACCTAACACTGAAGCTTTCTTT. The rearrangement links TRBV12-3 or TRBV12-4 to TRBJ1-1; D unresolved. CDR3 length equals 13 residues. The V gene lost 7 bases and the J gene lost 2 bases, with 11 bases spanning the gap.

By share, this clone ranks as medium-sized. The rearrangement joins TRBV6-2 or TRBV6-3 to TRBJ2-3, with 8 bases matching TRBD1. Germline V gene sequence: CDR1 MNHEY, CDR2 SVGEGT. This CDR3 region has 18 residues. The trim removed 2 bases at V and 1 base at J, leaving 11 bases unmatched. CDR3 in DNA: TGTGCCAGCAGTTACGGTGGACAGGGCCACCTTCGCACAGATACGCAGTATTTT. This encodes CASSYGGQGHLRTDTQYF.

The CDR3 DNA reads TGCAGTGCTAGGGCCCCGGCAGGGTCGGGTGAGACCCAGTACTTC. Its protein is CSARAPAGSGETQYF. This sequence joins TRBV20-1 and TRBJ2-5; a possible D gene is TRBD1 (5 bases). V was cut by 3 bases and J by 5 bases, with 19 bases left in between. CDR3 length: 15 residues. Germline CDR1 and CDR2: DFQATT and SNEGSKA (reference sequence).

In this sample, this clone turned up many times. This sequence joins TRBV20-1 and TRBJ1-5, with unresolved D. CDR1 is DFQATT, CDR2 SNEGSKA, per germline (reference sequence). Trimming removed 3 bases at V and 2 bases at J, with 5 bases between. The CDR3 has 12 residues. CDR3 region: CSASRGNQPQHF. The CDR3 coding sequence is TGCAGTGCTAGCCGCGGCAATCAGCCCCAGCATTTT.

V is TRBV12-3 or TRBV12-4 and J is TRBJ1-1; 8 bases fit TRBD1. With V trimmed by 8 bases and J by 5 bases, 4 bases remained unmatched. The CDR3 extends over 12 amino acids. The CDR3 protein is CASGYRGTEAFF. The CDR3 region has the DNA TGTGCCAGCGGATACAGGGGGACTGAAGCTTTCTTT.

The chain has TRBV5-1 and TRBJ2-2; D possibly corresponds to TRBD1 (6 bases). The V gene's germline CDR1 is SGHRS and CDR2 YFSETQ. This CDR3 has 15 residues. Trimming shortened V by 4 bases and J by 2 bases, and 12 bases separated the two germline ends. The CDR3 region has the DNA TGCGCCAGCAGCCTCGGGACATATAACACCGGGGAGCTGTTTTTT. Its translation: CASSLGTYNTGELFF.

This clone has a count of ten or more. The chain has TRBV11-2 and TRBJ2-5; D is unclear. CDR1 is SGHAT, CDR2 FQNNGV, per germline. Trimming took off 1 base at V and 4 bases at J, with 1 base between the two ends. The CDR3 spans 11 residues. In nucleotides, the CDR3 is TGTGCCAGCAGCTTAGTAGAGACCCAGTACTTC. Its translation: CASSLVETQYF.

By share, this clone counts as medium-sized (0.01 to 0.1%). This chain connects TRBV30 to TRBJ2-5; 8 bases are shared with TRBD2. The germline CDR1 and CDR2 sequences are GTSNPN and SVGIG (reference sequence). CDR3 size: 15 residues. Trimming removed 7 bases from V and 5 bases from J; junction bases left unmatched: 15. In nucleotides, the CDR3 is TGTGCCTTGTGCGTCAGCGGGAGAGTATTGGAGACCCAGTACTTC. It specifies CALCVSGRVLETQYF.

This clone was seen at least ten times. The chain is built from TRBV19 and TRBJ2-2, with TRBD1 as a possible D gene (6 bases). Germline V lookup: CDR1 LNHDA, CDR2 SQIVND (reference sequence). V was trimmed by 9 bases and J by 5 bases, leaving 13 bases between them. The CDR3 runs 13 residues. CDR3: CASGQTGTGELFF. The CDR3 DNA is TGTGCCAGCGGACAGACCGGAACCGGGGAGCTGTTTTTT.

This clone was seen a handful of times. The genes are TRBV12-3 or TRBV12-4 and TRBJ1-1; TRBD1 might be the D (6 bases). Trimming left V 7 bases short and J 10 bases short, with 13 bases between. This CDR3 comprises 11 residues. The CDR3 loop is CASIHRVRAFF. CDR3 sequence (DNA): TGTGCCAGCATTCACAGGGTGCGAGCTTTCTTT.

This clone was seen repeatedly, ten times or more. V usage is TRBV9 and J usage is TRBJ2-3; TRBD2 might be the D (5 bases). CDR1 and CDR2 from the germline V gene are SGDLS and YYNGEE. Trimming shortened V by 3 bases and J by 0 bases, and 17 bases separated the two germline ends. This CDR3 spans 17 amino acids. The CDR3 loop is CASSAPLAKTSTDTQYF. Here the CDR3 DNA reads TGTGCCAGCAGCGCCCCGCTAGCTAAAACTAGCACAGATACGCAGTATTTT.

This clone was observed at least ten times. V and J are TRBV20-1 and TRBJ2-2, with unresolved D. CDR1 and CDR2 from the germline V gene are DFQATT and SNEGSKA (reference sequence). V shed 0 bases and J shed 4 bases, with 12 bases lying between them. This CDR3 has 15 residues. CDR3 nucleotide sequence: TGCAGTGCTAGAGATAGTAGTACTGGCACCGGGGAGCTGTTTTTT. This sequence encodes CSARDSSTGTGELFF.

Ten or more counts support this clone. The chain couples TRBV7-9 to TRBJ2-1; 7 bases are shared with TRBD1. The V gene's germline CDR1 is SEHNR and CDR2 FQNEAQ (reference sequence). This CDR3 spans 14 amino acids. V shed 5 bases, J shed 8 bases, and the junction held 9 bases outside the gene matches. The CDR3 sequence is CASSPRGIEDEQFF. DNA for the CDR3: TGTGCCAGCAGCCCCAGGGGGATTGAGGATGAGCAGTTCTTC.

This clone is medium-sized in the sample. CDR3 nucleotides: TGTGCCAGCAAAAAGGCGGGAGCGGAGGCGAGCGAGCAGTACTTC. It yields the protein CASKKAGAEASEQYF. The chain uses TRBV6-2 or TRBV6-3 and TRBJ2-7; TRBD2 aligns across 7 bases. V dropped 7 bases and J dropped 6; count of bases not matched to a gene: 15. The germline V gene encodes CDR1 MNHEY and CDR2 SVGEGT. CDR3 length equals 15 residues.

CDR3 DNA: TGCGCCAGCAACGTAAAATGGACTAGCGCTTCCACAGATACGCAGTATTTT. Its protein is CASNVKWTSASTDTQYF. This sequence joins TRBV10-1 and TRBJ2-3; TRBD2 matches 9 bases. The CDR3 spans 17 residues. The J segment lost 2 bases and the V segment lost 7 bases, leaving 13 bases of the junction unmatched. Germline CDR1 is WNHNN and CDR2 is SYGVQD (reference sequence).

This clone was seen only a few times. The CDR3 coding sequence is TGTGCCAGCAGCTCCCACGTAGCGGGGGTCAATACGCAGTATTTT. Translated: CASSSHVAGVNTQYF. The chain employs TRBV7-3 and TRBJ2-3, with 9 nucleotides matching TRBD2. This CDR3 region has 15 residues. Germline V lookup: CDR1 SGHTA, CDR2 FQGTGA. V was pared by 4 bases and J by 7 bases, with 9 bases of the junction left unmatched.

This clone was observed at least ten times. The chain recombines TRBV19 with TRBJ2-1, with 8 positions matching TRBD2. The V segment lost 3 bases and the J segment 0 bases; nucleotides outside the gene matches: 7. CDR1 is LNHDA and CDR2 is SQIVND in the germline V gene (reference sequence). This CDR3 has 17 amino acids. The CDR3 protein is CASSITSGPYSYNEQFF. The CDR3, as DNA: TGTGCCAGTAGTATCACTAGCGGACCCTACTCCTACAATGAGCAGTTCTTC. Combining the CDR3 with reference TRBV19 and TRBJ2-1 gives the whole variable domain DGGITQSPKYLFRKEGQNVTLSCEQNLNHDAMYWYRQDPGQGLRLIYYSQIVNDFQKGDIAEGYSVSREKKESFPLTVTSAQKNPTAFYLCASSITSGPYSYNEQFFGPGTRLTVL.

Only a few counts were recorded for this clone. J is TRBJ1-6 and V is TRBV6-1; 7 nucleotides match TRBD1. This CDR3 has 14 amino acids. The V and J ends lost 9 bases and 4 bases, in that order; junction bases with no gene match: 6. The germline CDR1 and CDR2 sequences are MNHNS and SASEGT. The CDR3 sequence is CARGQWSYNSPLHF. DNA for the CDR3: TGTGCCAGGGGACAGTGGTCTTATAATTCACCCCTCCACTTT.

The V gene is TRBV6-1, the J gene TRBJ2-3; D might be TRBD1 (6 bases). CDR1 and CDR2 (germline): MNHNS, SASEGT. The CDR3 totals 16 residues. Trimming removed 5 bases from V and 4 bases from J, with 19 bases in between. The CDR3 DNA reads TGTGCCAGCAGTAGGAACAGGGACGGGGTCGCAGATACGCAGTATTTT. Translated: CASSRNRDGVADTQYF.

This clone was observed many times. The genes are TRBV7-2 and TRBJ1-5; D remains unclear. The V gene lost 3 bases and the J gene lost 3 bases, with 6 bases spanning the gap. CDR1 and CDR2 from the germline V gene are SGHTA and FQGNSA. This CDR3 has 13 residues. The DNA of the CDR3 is TGTGCCAGCAGCTTTCAGCTCAATCAGCCCCAGCATTTT. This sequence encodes CASSFQLNQPQHF.

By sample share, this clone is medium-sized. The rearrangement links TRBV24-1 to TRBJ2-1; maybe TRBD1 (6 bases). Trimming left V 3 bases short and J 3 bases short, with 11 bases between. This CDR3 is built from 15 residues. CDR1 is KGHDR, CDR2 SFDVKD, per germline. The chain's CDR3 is CATSDVQGGYNEQFF. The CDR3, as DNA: TGTGCCACCAGTGATGTACAGGGCGGCTACAATGAGCAGTTCTTC.

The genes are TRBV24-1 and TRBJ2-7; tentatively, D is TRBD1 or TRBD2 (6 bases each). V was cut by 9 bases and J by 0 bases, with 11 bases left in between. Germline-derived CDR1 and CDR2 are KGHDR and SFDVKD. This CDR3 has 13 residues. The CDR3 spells CATGGDNSYEQYF. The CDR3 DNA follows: TGTGCCACCGGCGGGGACAACTCCTACGAGCAGTACTTC.

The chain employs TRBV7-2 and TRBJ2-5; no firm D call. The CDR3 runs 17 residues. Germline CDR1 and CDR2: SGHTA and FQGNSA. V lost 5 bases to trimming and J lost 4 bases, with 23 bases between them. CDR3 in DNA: TGTGCCAGCAGCCCAAGACCTCGTGCCTCCCGGATAGAGACCCAGTACTTC. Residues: CASSPRPRASRIETQYF.

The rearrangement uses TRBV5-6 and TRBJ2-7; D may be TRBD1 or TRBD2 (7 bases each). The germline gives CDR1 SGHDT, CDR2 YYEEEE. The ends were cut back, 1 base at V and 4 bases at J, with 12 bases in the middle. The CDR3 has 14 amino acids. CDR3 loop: CASSLSGTAYEQYF. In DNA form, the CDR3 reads TGTGCCAGCAGCTTGAGCGGGACAGCGTACGAGCAGTACTTC.

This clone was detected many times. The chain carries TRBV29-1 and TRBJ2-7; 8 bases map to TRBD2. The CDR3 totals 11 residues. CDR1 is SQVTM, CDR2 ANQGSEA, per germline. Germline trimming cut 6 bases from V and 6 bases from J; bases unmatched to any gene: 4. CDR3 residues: CSVVSGVEQYF. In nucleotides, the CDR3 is TGCAGCGTGGTTAGCGGGGTCGAGCAGTACTTC.

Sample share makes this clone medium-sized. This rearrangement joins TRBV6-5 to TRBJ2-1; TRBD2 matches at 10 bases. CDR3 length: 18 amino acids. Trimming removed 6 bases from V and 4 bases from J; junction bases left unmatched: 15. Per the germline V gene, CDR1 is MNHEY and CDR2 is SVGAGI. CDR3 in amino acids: CASSPRTSGIVGYNEQFF. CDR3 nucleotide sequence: TGTGCCAGCAGCCCTAGGACTAGCGGCATCGTAGGGTACAATGAGCAGTTCTTC.